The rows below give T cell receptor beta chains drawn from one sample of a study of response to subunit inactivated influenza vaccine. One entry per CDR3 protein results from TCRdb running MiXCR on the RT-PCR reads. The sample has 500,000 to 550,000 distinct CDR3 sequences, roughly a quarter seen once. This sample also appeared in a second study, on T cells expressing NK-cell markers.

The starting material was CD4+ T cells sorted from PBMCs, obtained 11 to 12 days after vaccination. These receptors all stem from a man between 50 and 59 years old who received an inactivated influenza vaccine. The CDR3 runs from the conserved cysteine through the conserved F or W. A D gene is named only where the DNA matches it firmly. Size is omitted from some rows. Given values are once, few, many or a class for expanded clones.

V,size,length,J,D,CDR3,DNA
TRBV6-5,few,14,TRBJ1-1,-,CASSYDRRNTEAFF,TGTGCCAGCAGTTACGACAGGCGGAACACTGAAGCTTTCTTT
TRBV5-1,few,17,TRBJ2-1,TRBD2,CASSWRTGTSGYNEQFF,TGCGCCAGCAGCTGGCGAACCGGGACTAGCGGCTACAATGAGCAGTTCTTC
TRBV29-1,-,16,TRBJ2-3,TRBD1,CSVEDEDRESTDTQYF,TGCAGCGTTGAAGATGAGGACAGGGAAAGCACAGATACGCAGTATTTT
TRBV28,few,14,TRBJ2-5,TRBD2,CASNLAGVRETQYF,TGTGCCAGCAATCTAGCGGGAGTGCGGGAGACCCAGTACTTC
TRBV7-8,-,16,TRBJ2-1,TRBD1,CASSLRDRETYNEQFF,TGTGCCAGCAGCTTAAGGGACAGGGAAACCTACAATGAGCAGTTCTTC
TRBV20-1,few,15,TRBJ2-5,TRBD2,CSATRTSGVGETQYF,TGCAGTGCAACCCGGACTAGCGGGGTGGGAGAGACCCAGTACTTC
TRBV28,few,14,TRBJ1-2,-,CASSISQQGYGYTF,TGTGCCAGCAGCATCTCTCAACAGGGATATGGCTACACCTTC
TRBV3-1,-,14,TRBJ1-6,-,CASSEGRLNSPLHF,TGTGCCAGCAGCGAGGGACGGCTTAATTCACCCCTCCACTTT
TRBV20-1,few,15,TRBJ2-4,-,CSAQQGRVAKNIQYF,TGCAGTGCTCAACAGGGCCGGGTAGCCAAAAACATTCAGTACTTC
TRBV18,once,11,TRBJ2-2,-,CATKNTGELFF,TGTGCCACCAAGAACACCGGGGAGCTGTTTTTT
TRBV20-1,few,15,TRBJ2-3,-,CSARVQRASTDTQYF,TGCAGTGCTAGAGTGCAGCGGGCCAGCACAGATACGCAGTATTTT
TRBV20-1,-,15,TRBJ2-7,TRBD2,CSARDPSGRPYEQYF,TGCAGTGCTAGAGATCCTAGCGGGAGGCCCTACGAGCAGTACTTC
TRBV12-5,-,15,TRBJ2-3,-,CASGRGTAGTDTQYF,TGTGCTAGTGGTCGCGGGACTGCCGGCACAGATACGCAGTATTTT
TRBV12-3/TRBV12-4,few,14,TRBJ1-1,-,CASSNRVGNTEAFF,TGTGCCAGCAGTAACAGGGTCGGGAACACTGAAGCTTTCTTT
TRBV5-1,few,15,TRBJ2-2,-,CASSLAALGTGELFF,TGCGCCAGCAGCTTGGCGGCTCTGGGCACCGGGGAGCTGTTTTTT
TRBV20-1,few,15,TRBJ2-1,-,CSAPPLGQAHNEQFF,TGCAGTGCCCCCCCTCTGGGACAAGCGCACAATGAGCAGTTCTTC
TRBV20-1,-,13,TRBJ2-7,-,CSASLVGGGEQYF,TGCAGTGCATCCCTGGTTGGGGGCGGCGAGCAGTACTTC
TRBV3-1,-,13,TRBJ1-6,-,CASSPQELAPLHF,TGTGCCAGCAGCCCCCAGGAACTTGCACCCCTCCACTTT
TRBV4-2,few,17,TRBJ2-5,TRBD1,CASSKELQGQGQETQYF,TGTGCCAGCAGCAAAGAACTACAGGGACAGGGGCAAGAGACCCAGTACTTC
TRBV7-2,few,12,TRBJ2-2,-,CASRRDIGELFF,TGTGCCAGCAGACGCGATATCGGGGAGCTGTTTTTT
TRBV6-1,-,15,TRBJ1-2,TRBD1,CASSELRTGVGGYTF,TGTGCCAGCAGTGAATTAAGGACAGGGGTTGGTGGCTACACCTTC
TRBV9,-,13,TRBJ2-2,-,CASSAITAGELFF,TGTGCCAGCAGCGCAATAACGGCCGGGGAGCTGTTTTTT
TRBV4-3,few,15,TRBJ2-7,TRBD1,CASSQGDREIDEQYF,TGCGCCAGCAGCCAAGGGGACAGGGAGATCGACGAGCAGTACTTC
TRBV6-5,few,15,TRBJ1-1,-,CASSYMGGVNTEAFF,TGTGCCAGCAGTTACATGGGGGGGGTGAACACTGAAGCTTTCTTT
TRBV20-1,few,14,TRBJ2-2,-,CSAKQGSNTGELFF,TGCAGTGCCAAACAGGGTTCGAACACCGGGGAGCTGTTTTTT
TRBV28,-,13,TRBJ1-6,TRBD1,CASKQGYNSPLHF,TGTGCCAGCAAACAGGGGTACAATTCACCCCTCCACTTT
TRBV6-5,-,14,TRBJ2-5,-,CASSYLSGKETQYF,TGTGCCAGCAGTTATCTTAGTGGCAAAGAGACCCAGTACTTC
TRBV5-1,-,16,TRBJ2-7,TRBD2,CASSLRLADPSYEQYF,TGCGCCAGCAGCTTGAGGCTAGCGGACCCCTCCTACGAGCAGTACTTC
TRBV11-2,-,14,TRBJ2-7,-,CASSLRPGLNEQYF,TGTGCCAGCAGCTTACGCCCGGGGTTGAACGAGCAGTACTTC
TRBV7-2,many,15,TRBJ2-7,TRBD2,CASSLEAGGVYEQYF,TGTGCCAGCAGCTTAGAGGCGGGGGGCGTCTACGAGCAGTACTTC
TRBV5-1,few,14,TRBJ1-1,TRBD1,CASRYQTGITEAFF,TGCGCCAGCAGATACCAGACAGGGATAACTGAAGCTTTCTTT
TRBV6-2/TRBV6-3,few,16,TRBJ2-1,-,CASRKLYKGSYNEQFF,TGTGCCAGCAGAAAATTATACAAGGGCTCCTACAATGAGCAGTTCTTC
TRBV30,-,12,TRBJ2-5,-,CAWIRGEETQYF,TGTGCCTGGATCCGGGGAGAAGAGACCCAGTACTTC
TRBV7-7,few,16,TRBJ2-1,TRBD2,CASSPGLAGAYNEQFF,TGTGCCAGCAGCCCCGGACTAGCGGGAGCCTACAATGAGCAGTTCTTC
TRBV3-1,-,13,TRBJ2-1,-,CASSQLGRDEQFF,TGTGCCAGCAGCCAACTAGGGAGAGATGAGCAGTTCTTC
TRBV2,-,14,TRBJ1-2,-,CASSELISEGGYTF,TGTGCCAGCAGTGAATTGATTTCCGAGGGTGGCTACACCTTC
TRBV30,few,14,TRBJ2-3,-,CAWSFGGSTDTQYF,TGTGCCTGGAGCTTCGGGGGCAGCACAGATACGCAGTATTTT
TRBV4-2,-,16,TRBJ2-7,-,CASSQGPPTTGPEQYF,TGTGCCAGCAGCCAGGGCCCGCCAACGACAGGTCCCGAGCAGTACTTC
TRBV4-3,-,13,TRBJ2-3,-,CASSHVSTDTQYF,TGCGCCAGCAGCCACGTTAGCACAGATACGCAGTATTTT
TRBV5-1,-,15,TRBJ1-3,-,CASSLQGPSGNTIYF,TGCGCCAGCAGCTTGCAGGGCCCCTCTGGAAACACCATATATTTT